Listed below are T cell receptor beta chains from one sample, sequenced in a study of OX40 agonist ivuxolimab in advanced cancers. TCRdb keeps only in-frame clones here, not all; method: immunoSEQ multiplex PCR. The table records approximately 82,000 clones, over 75% of them present only once. The sample here was CD4+ or CD8+ T cells sorted from blood, taken in a trial of the OX40 agonist ivuxolimab. The receptors stem from an adult with an advanced solid tumor such as melanoma, head and neck, liver or kidney cancer. Both conserved end residues are part of each CDR3. D genes are given only for firm matches. Rows give clone size only sometimes, using once, few, many, or a class for an expanded clone.

clone size: few; D gene: .; J gene: TRBJ2-5; V gene: TRBV5-1; CDR3 protein: CASSLMSGVGETQYF; CDR3 DNA: TGCGCCAGCAGCTTGATGTCGGGAGTCGGAGAGACCCAGTACTTC
clone size: .; D gene: .; J gene: TRBJ2-7; V gene: TRBV23-1; CDR3 protein: CASSQASEQYF; CDR3 DNA: TGCGCCAGCAGTCAAGCGTCCGAGCAGTACTTC
clone size: .; D gene: TRBD1; J gene: TRBJ1-2; V gene: TRBV19; CDR3 protein: CASSIGRGADRGRRSGYGYTF; CDR3 DNA: TGTGCCAGTAGTATAGGACGAGGGGCAGACAGGGGGCGGAGATCGGGCTATGGCTACACCTTC
clone size: few; D gene: TRBD2; J gene: TRBJ2-7; V gene: TRBV18; CDR3 protein: CASSPPGLAGGEQYF; CDR3 DNA: TGTGCCAGCTCACCACCGGGACTAGCGGGAGGTGAGCAGTACTTC
clone size: .; D gene: .; J gene: TRBJ2-3; V gene: TRBV11-3; CDR3 protein: CASSVLAADTQYF; CDR3 DNA: TGTGCCAGCAGCGTGTTAGCCGCAGATACGCAGTATTTT
clone size: few; D gene: .; J gene: TRBJ2-3; V gene: TRBV30; CDR3 protein: CAWGLGDSTDTQYF; CDR3 DNA: TGTGCCTGGGGGCTCGGGGACAGCACAGATACGCAGTATTTT
clone size: .; D gene: .; J gene: TRBJ2-7; V gene: TRBV23-1; CDR3 protein: CASGQGRDEQYF; CDR3 DNA: TGCGCCAGCGGACAAGGGCGTGACGAGCAGTACTTC
clone size: .; D gene: TRBD2; J gene: TRBJ2-1; V gene: TRBV2; CDR3 protein: CASRTSGRYNEQFF; CDR3 DNA: TGTGCCAGCAGGACTAGCGGGAGATACAATGAGCAGTTCTTC
clone size: .; D gene: .; J gene: TRBJ1-2; V gene: TRBV2; CDR3 protein: CASSEGAGFNYGYTF; CDR3 DNA: TGTGCCAGCAGTGAAGGGGCAGGATTTAACTATGGCTACACCTTC
clone size: .; D gene: .; J gene: TRBJ1-2; V gene: TRBV5-1; CDR3 protein: CASSLSGGLGEGYTF; CDR3 DNA: TGCGCCAGCAGCTTGTCTGGGGGATTAGGTGAAGGCTACACCTTC
clone size: few; D gene: .; J gene: TRBJ1-1; V gene: TRBV28; CDR3 protein: CASSLTSPMNTEAFF; CDR3 DNA: TGTGCCAGCAGTTTAACGTCGCCTATGAACACTGAAGCTTTCTTT
clone size: .; D gene: TRBD1; J gene: TRBJ1-5; V gene: TRBV19; CDR3 protein: CASRDRGGYSNQPQHF; CDR3 DNA: TGTGCCAGTAGGGACAGGGGGGGGTATAGCAATCAGCCCCAGCATTTT
clone size: .; D gene: TRBD1; J gene: TRBJ1-5; V gene: TRBV6-5; CDR3 protein: CASSPDRDRNQPQHF; CDR3 DNA: TGTGCCAGCAGTCCCGACAGGGATCGCAATCAGCCCCAGCATTTT
clone size: .; D gene: .; J gene: TRBJ2-5; V gene: TRBV5-6; CDR3 protein: CASSLKRATPLETQYF; CDR3 DNA: TGTGCCAGCAGCTTGAAACGGGCGACACCGCTGGAGACCCAGTACTTC
clone size: .; D gene: .; J gene: TRBJ2-3; V gene: TRBV6-4; CDR3 protein: CASSPMSSGADTQYF; CDR3 DNA: TGTGCCAGCAGTCCCATGAGTAGTGGAGCAGATACGCAGTATTTT
clone size: .; D gene: TRBD1; J gene: TRBJ1-1; V gene: TRBV6-1; CDR3 protein: CASTPQAGGEAFF; CDR3 DNA: TGTGCCAGCACTCCCCAGGCAGGGGGGGAAGCTTTCTTT
clone size: .; D gene: TRBD2; J gene: TRBJ2-7; V gene: TRBV7-9; CDR3 protein: CASSFGTSSYEQYF; CDR3 DNA: TGTGCCAGCAGCTTCGGGACTAGTTCCTACGAGCAGTACTTC
clone size: few; D gene: .; J gene: TRBJ1-5; V gene: TRBV18; CDR3 protein: CASSSDGGQPQHF; CDR3 DNA: TGTGCCAGCTCATCCGACGGGGGTCAGCCCCAGCATTTT
clone size: .; D gene: .; J gene: TRBJ1-1; V gene: TRBV27; CDR3 protein: CASSFGFDTEAFF; CDR3 DNA: TGTGCCAGCAGTTTTGGGTTCGACACTGAAGCTTTCTTT
clone size: .; D gene: TRBD1; J gene: TRBJ2-5; V gene: TRBV4-2; CDR3 protein: CASSLRSGQDIWETQYF; CDR3 DNA: TGTGCCAGCAGCCTAAGATCGGGACAGGATATTTGGGAAACCCAGTACTTC